A selection of T cell receptor beta chains follows, all from one sample in a study of blood T cell repertoires in COVID-19. Generated by immunoSEQ multiplex PCR, the TCRdb table keeps only in-frame clones and is missing some. The sample carries more than 150,000 clones, around four fifths recorded once. The sample was peripheral blood. Receptors originate from a woman aged 30 to 39 with acute or convalescent COVID-19. Each CDR3 is given with its conserved first and last residue. A D gene is named only where the DNA matches it firmly. Clone size appears in some rows only: once, few, many, or a class for an expanded clone.

cdr3_nt cdr3_aa j_call clone_size v_call d_call
TGTGCCAGCAGCTTTACCTACAGGGGACATAATTCACCCCTCCACTTT CASSFTYRGHNSPLHF TRBJ1-6 NA TRBV11-3 TRBD1
TGTGCCAGCAGCTCTACAGCTCTTATTGGCTACACCTTC CASSSTALIGYTF TRBJ1-2 NA TRBV12-3/TRBV12-4 NA
TGTGCCAGCAGTTACTCGATTTTAGGAGGAGAGGGCTACACCTTC CASSYSILGGEGYTF TRBJ1-2 NA TRBV6-5 NA
TGTGCCAGCAGTCCCAGCGGGAGGGCCCGCTACGAGCAGTACTTC CASSPSGRARYEQYF TRBJ2-7 NA TRBV27 TRBD2
TGTGCCAGCGGCAATTACTTCGGACAGCCCTATGGCTACACCTTC CASGNYFGQPYGYTF TRBJ1-2 NA TRBV7-2 NA
TGTGCCAGTAGTATAGCGAGGGGGCAAGGAGAGACCCAGTACTTC CASSIARGQGETQYF TRBJ2-5 NA TRBV19 TRBD1
TGCGCCAGCAGCCACAGGACAGGGACTAACTATGGCTACACCTTC CASSHRTGTNYGYTF TRBJ1-2 NA TRBV5-1 TRBD1
TGTGCCAGTAGTATCAGACAAGGCTCTGGAAACACCATATATTTT CASSIRQGSGNTIYF TRBJ1-3 NA TRBV19 NA
TGTGCCACCAGTAGTAGTTCCTACAATGAGCAGTTCTTC CATSSSSYNEQFF TRBJ2-1 few TRBV24-1 NA
TGTGCCTCGATGAGGGACAGTGAAGCTTTCTTT CASMRDSEAFF TRBJ1-1 NA TRBV30 TRBD1
TGTGCCAGCAGCTTAGAGGGGAGGACAGGGTGGGATACGCAGTATTTT CASSLEGRTGWDTQYF TRBJ2-3 NA TRBV7-6 TRBD1
TGCGCCAGCAGACTCACAGGAGAAGCTTTCTTT CASRLTGEAFF TRBJ1-1 NA TRBV5-1 NA
TGTGCCAGCAGTTACCGGACAGGGCCTAACTATGGCTACACCTTC CASSYRTGPNYGYTF TRBJ1-2 NA TRBV6-5 TRBD1
TGTGCCAGCAGCCTTTCCCTCATAGTGTCTCCGCAGTATTTT CASSLSLIVSPQYF TRBJ2-3 NA TRBV3-1/TRBV3-2 NA
TGCGCCAGCAGCGAGAGTGGACAGGGGCCCTCTGGAAACACCATATATTTT CASSESGQGPSGNTIYF TRBJ1-3 NA TRBV5-1 TRBD1
TGTGCCAGCAGCCTCGGGACACGCGGAAACACCATATATTTT CASSLGTRGNTIYF TRBJ1-3 NA TRBV7-9 NA
TGTGCCAGCAGCCGGGACTCCGAAGCTTTCTTT CASSRDSEAFF TRBJ1-1 NA TRBV12-3/TRBV12-4 NA
TGTGCCAGCACCACAGGGGCCCGGGGCCAGGCTTTCTTT CASTTGARGQAFF TRBJ1-1 NA TRBV7-9 TRBD1
TGTGCCAGCAAGGACAGTAAAGCTTTCTTT CASKDSKAFF TRBJ1-1 NA TRBV28 NA
TGTGCCTGGAATACAGGGGTGGGCACCGGGGAGCTGTTTTTT CAWNTGVGTGELFF TRBJ2-2 NA TRBV30 TRBD1
TGTGCCAGCAGCAAAAGGACAGGGATGTTTGATACCCAGTACTTC CASSKRTGMFDTQYF TRBJ2-5 NA TRBV5-4 TRBD1
TGTGCCAGCAGTGAGTCCTACTACGAGCAGTACTTC CASSESYYEQYF TRBJ2-7 few TRBV6-1 NA
TGTGCCAGCCGTTCCGCCAGGACTAGCGAATACAATGAGCAGTTCTTC CASRSARTSEYNEQFF TRBJ2-1 once TRBV6-2/TRBV6-3 TRBD2
TGTGCCAGCACACCGCTATCGCGGGAGATATCCTACGAGCAGTACTTC CASTPLSREISYEQYF TRBJ2-7 NA TRBV28 TRBD2
TGTGCCAGCAGCTTGGGGTTCTACAGCTATGGCTACACCTTC CASSLGFYSYGYTF TRBJ1-2 NA TRBV5-6 NA
TGTGCCAGCAGCTTAGCGCGGGGTAGGCCCTACGAGCAGTACTTC CASSLARGRPYEQYF TRBJ2-7 NA TRBV7-2 NA
TGTGCCAGCAGCGCGTACATACGGGACAGGGTAAGTGAAGCTTTCTTT CASSAYIRDRVSEAFF TRBJ1-1 few TRBV11-3 TRBD1
TGTGCCAGCAGCCCCGGACTAGTCCCCACAGATACGCAGTATTTT CASSPGLVPTDTQYF TRBJ2-3 few TRBV7-6 TRBD2
TGTGCCATCAGTGAGTTGCTAGCGGGAGGGTACGAGCAGTACTTC CAISELLAGGYEQYF TRBJ2-7 NA TRBV10-3 TRBD2
TGTGCCAGCAGCCGAGAGGGGACGGGAGGGTCACCCCTCCACTTT CASSREGTGGSPLHF TRBJ1-6 NA TRBV13 NA
TGTGCCAGTAACATGCGAGGCGGGGAGACCCAGTACTTC CASNMRGGETQYF TRBJ2-5 NA TRBV19 NA
TGCGCCAGCAGCTTGACGGTAACCGGGGAGCTGTTTTTT CASSLTVTGELFF TRBJ2-2 NA TRBV5-1 NA
TGTGCCAGCAGCTTTAATCTAGCGGGGACAGATACGCAGTATTTT CASSFNLAGTDTQYF TRBJ2-3 once TRBV7-2 TRBD2
TGCAGCGTTGTCGGCAGGGAAACGAACTATGGCTACACCTTC CSVVGRETNYGYTF TRBJ1-2 once TRBV29-1 NA
TGTGCCACCAGCAGTTATGGACGGAGGAGCTCCTACAATGAGCAGTTCTTC CATSSYGRRSSYNEQFF TRBJ2-1 many TRBV15 NA
TGTGCCAGCAGTACTAGCGGGGTTTACAATGAGCAGTTCTTC CASSTSGVYNEQFF TRBJ2-1 NA TRBV3-1/TRBV3-2 TRBD2
TGTGCCAGCAGTTTATCCGCCAGCCGAGTGGAGGAGCAGTACTTC CASSLSASRVEEQYF TRBJ2-7 NA TRBV27 NA
TGTGCCAGCAGCCCGGACCCAGGGTTGTACACTGAAGCTTTCTTT CASSPDPGLYTEAFF TRBJ1-1 NA TRBV7-2 NA
TGTGCCAGCAGTTCCCAGGGCAACTATGGCTACACCTTC CASSSQGNYGYTF TRBJ1-2 NA TRBV28 NA
TGCGCCAGCAGCCCTGGCTTAGGGACAGGGGGCGAAAAACTGTTTTTT CASSPGLGTGGEKLFF TRBJ1-4 few TRBV4-3 TRBD1
TGTGCCAGCATCCCTGGGACTTTTAATGAAAAACTGTTTTTT CASIPGTFNEKLFF TRBJ1-4 NA TRBV28 NA
TGTGCCAGCAGCACTAGCAAAGGCTACGAGCAGTACTTC CASSTSKGYEQYF TRBJ2-7 NA TRBV7-9 NA
TGCGCCAGCAGCGAACCGAAAGCGGAAGAGACCCAGTACTTC CASSEPKAEETQYF TRBJ2-5 NA TRBV10-1 NA
TGTGCTAGCAGCTCAAGCGGGAGTATGAACACCGGGGAGCTGTTTTTT CASSSSGSMNTGELFF TRBJ2-2 NA TRBV7-7 TRBD2
TGCGCCAGCAGCACCGGAGAACTCTATGGCTACACCTTC CASSTGELYGYTF TRBJ1-2 NA TRBV4-1 NA
TGCGCCAGCAGCTTGAGCAAGAACACTGAAGCTTTCTTT CASSLSKNTEAFF TRBJ1-1 NA TRBV5-1 NA
TGTGCCAGCACCCAGAGAGGCCAGGGGGACGAGCAGTACTTC CASTQRGQGDEQYF TRBJ2-7 NA TRBV6-5 TRBD1
TGTGCCAGCAGTTTATCCGGGGTCAACCACCTGGGAGAGACCCAGTACTTC CASSLSGVNHLGETQYF TRBJ2-5 once TRBV27 NA
TGTGCCAGCAGCCATCTGACAGCCAATCAAGCTTTCTTT CASSHLTANQAFF TRBJ1-1 NA TRBV4-2 NA
TGCGCCAGCAGCCTAAACAGGGAGAAGGTGGATGAGCAGTTCTTC CASSLNREKVDEQFF TRBJ2-1 NA TRBV5-1 NA
TGTGCCAGCAGCGTCGACAGGCGGGCCAACTATGGCTACACCTTC CASSVDRRANYGYTF TRBJ1-2 NA TRBV9 NA
TGTGCCAGCAGTTTTCTTTCGAACACTGAAGCTTTCTTT CASSFLSNTEAFF TRBJ1-1 NA TRBV6-6 NA
TGTGCCAGCAGTCAGGGCCTAGGCCTGGGTGGCTACACCTTC CASSQGLGLGGYTF TRBJ1-2 NA TRBV6-2/TRBV6-3 NA
TGTGCCAGCAGCTTGGGGCCGGGGGATATGTCACCCCTCCACTTT CASSLGPGDMSPLHF TRBJ1-6 many TRBV5-6 NA
TGTGCCAGCAGACCGGCAGGGCTAGTGAAAGAGACCCAGTACTTC CASRPAGLVKETQYF TRBJ2-5 NA TRBV28 NA
TGTGCCAGCAGCCCTGGGTGGGGGGGTTCCTACGAGCAGTACTTC CASSPGWGGSYEQYF TRBJ2-7 NA TRBV5-6 TRBD2
TGTGCCAGCAGCCTTCCAGGGGGCGAGGCGGGAACCACAGATACGCAGTATTTT CASSLPGGEAGTTDTQYF TRBJ2-3 NA TRBV21-1 NA